Listed here is a single T cell receptor (beta chain). The data stem from a study of blood T cell repertoires in COVID-19. Study at large: Spain, Italy and the United States supplied samples that represented acute and convalescent COVID-19.

Participant ages covered roughly 18 to 89 years across about 22 US areas. Two consecutive negative NP/OP PCR tests, clearance, or resolved symptoms defined Cohort 3 recovery. In the original analysis: Estimates of nucleated cell counts were drawn from the amplification of reference gene primers. Data came from immunoSEQ multiplex PCR; TCRdb stores just in-frame clones and leaves some out. The DNA gave D and trimming, while V, J and clone size come from that table. The repertoire holds more than 450,000 clones, with 75% to 90% as singletons. The CDR3 is 19 residues long. The TCR sequence derives from a woman younger than 30 who had recovered from COVID-19. The genes are TRBV1 and TRBJ1-5; the table's D call, TRBD1, has no DNA check behind it. TRBV1 is classified as a pseudogene. Sample: PBMCs or T cells enriched from blood (not recorded which). The CDR3 DNA reads as TGCACCAGCAGCCGGCTCGACAGGGGGCCGCGCCGGGGGGGCCAGCCCCAGCATTTT. Protein product: CTSSRLDRGPRRGGQPQHF.